Listed below are T cell receptor beta chains from one sample, sequenced in a study of neurological immune-mediated disorders. MiXCR was run by TCRdb on the 5' RACE reads, yielding one entry per CDR3 protein. This sample has 25,000 to 35,000 distinct CDR3 sequences, with about 15% found just once. Input material: PBMCs. All receptors come from a man aged 65 to 79 in good health. CDR3s leave out the opening cysteine and the closing phenylalanine or tryptophan. Each record gives: J gene, V gene, CDR3 protein.

>TRBJ1-2|TRBV5-5
ASSLDPRQGGGYT
>TRBJ2-7|TRBV27
ASSLSRTQPYEQY
>TRBJ2-1|TRBV24-1
ATSDFGLAGGEQF
>TRBJ1-3|TRBV18
ASSPPSGGSGNTIY
>TRBJ1-2|TRBV29-1
SAYREWGYGYT
>TRBJ2-3|TRBV5-1
ASSFDPPGGGSDTQY
>TRBJ2-7|TRBV5-1
ASSAGTPSRMRDYEQY
>TRBJ2-7|TRBV9
ASSVSRDSYEQY
>TRBJ2-1|TRBV11-2
ASSLVYSSGGSYNEQF
>TRBJ2-7|TRBV4-3
ASSASASGHYEQY
>TRBJ2-1|TRBV5-8
ASSTGQGAGYNEQF
>TRBJ2-3|TRBV6-5
ASSYSLGTGTDTQY
>TRBJ2-1|TRBV24-1
ATSRTGGNEQF
>TRBJ2-5|TRBV20-1
SAREVGGGLAEETQY
>TRBJ2-7|TRBV3-1
ASSPIGRTGEQY
>TRBJ1-5|TRBV7-2
ASSREYSNQPQH
>TRBJ2-5|TRBV11-2
ASSLGSSGEPWTETQY
>TRBJ2-1|TRBV4-2
ASSQPGDNEQF
>TRBJ1-3|TRBV7-2
ASSNQGGLAGNTIY
>TRBJ1-6|TRBV7-9
ASSPRDRWRSPLH